This T cell receptor (beta chain) was obtained from a study of T cell responses to AZD1222 COVID-19 vaccine. As for this clone: Its antigen is still unknown.

Profiled with immunoSEQ multiplex PCR; TCRdb holds only in-frame clones, not every one. This sample has about 140,000 clones, with roughly 92% found just once. General observations from the study: Reportedly, close to half of spike-specific TCRs are directed against unmutated variant regions.

Per germline, CDR1 KGHSH and CDR2 LQKENI. Trimming shortened V by 2 bases and J by 1 base, and 12 bases separated the two germline ends. This CDR3 is 15 amino acids long. The chain uses TRBV18 and TRBJ2-7; D may correspond to TRBD1 or TRBD2 (5 bases each). Sequencing used peripheral blood, obtained on day 0 of AZD1222 vaccination. This TCR was sampled from an adult in good health. CDR3 loop: CASSPWDLTSYEQYF. Here the CDR3 DNA reads TGTGCCAGCTCACCATGGGACCTGACGTCCTACGAGCAGTACTTC.